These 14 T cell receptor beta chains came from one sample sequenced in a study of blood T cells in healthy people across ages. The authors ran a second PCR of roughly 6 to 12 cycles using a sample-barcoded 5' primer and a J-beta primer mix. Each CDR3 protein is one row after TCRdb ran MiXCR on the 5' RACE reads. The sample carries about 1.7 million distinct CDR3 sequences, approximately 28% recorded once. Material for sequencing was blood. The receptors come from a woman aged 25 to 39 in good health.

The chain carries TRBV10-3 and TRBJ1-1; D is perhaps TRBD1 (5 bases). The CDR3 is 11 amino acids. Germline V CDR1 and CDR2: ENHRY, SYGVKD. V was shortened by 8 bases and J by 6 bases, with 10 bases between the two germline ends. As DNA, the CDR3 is TGTGCCATCGGGGGAAACGCTGAAGCTTTCTTT. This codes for CAIGGNAEAFF.

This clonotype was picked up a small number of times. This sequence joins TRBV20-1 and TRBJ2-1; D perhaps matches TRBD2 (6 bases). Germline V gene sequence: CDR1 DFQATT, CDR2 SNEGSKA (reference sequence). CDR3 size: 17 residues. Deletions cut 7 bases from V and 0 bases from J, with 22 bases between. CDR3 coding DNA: TGCAGTGGAACGAGGGCGGGGCGGAGGAGCTCCTACAATGAGCAGTTCTTC. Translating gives CSGTRAGRRSSYNEQFF.

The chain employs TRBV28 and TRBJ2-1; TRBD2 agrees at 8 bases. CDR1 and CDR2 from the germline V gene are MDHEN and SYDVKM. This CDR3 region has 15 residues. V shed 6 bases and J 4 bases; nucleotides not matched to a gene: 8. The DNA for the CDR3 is TGTGCCAGCAGCCCTCTAGCGGGCATGTACAATGAGCAGTTCTTC. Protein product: CASSPLAGMYNEQFF. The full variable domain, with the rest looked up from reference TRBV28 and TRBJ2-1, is DVKVTQSSRYLVKRTGEKVFLECVQDMDHENMFWYRQDPGLGLRLIYFSYDVKMKEKGDIPEGYSVSREKKERFSLILESASTNQTSMYLCASSPLAGMYNEQFFGPGTRLTVL.

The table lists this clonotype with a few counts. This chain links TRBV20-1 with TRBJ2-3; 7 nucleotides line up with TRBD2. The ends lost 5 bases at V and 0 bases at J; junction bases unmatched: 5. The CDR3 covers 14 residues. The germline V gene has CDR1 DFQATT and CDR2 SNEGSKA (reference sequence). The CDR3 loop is CSAAREDSTDTQYF. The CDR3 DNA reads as TGCAGTGCTGCTCGGGAGGATAGCACAGATACGCAGTATTTT.

The CDR3 nucleotides are TGTGCCAGCAGCTTAGGTTCTAGCGGGGGGTTCAACAATGAGCAGTTCTTC. It codes for CASSLGSSGGFNNEQFF. The V gene is TRBV7-9, the J gene TRBJ2-1; 11 bases match TRBD2. The CDR3 contains 17 residues. Trimming at V came to 1 base and at J to 5 bases, leaving 7 bases not matched to a gene. CDR1 and CDR2 (germline): SEHNR, FQNEAQ (reference sequence).

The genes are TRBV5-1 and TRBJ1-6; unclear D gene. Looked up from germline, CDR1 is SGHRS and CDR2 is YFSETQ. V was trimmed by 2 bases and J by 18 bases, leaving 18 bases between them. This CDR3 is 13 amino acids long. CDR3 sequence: CASSFQDTKTPHF. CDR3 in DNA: TGCGCCAGCAGCTTCCAGGATACGAAGACCCCCCACTTT.

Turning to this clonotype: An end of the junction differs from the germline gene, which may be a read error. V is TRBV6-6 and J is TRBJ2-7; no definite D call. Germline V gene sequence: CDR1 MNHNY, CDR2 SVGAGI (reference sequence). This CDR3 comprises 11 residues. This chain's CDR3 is CTSSPPPEQYF. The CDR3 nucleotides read TGTACCAGCAGTCCCCCTCCCGAGCAGTACTTC.

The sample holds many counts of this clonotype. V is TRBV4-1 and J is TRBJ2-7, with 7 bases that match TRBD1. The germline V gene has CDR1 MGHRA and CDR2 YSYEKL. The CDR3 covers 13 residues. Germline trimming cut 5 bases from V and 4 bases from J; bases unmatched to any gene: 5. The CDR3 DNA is TGCGCCAGCAGCGAAGGGGACAGTTACGAGCAGTACTTC. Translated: CASSEGDSYEQYF.

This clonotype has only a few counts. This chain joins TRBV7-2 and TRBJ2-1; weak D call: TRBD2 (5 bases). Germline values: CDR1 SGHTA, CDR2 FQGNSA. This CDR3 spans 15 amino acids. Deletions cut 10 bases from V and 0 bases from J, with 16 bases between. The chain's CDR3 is CATAESGASYNEQFF. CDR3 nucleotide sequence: TGTGCCACTGCCGAGAGCGGCGCCTCCTACAATGAGCAGTTCTTC. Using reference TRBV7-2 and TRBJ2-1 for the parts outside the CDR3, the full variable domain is GAGVSQSPSNKVTEKGKDVELRCDPISGHTALYWYRQSLGQGLEFLIYFQGNSAPDKSGLPSDRFSAERTGGSVSTLTIQRTQQEDSAVYLCATAESGASYNEQFFGPGTRLTVL.

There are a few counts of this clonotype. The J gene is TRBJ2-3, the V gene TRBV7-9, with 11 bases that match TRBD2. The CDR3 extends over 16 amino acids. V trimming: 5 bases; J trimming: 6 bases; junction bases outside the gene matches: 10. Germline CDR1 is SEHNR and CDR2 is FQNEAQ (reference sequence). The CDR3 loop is CASSHPTSGGGDTQYF. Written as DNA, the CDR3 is TGTGCCAGCAGCCATCCAACTAGCGGGGGAGGGGATACGCAGTATTTT.

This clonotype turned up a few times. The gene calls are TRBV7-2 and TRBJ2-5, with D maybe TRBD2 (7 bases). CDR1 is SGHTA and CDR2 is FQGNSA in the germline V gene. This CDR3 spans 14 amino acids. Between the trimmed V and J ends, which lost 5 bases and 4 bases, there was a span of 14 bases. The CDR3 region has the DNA TGTGCCAGCAGCCGAGGGGGGGGCGGAGAGACCCAGTACTTC. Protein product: CASSRGGGGETQYF.

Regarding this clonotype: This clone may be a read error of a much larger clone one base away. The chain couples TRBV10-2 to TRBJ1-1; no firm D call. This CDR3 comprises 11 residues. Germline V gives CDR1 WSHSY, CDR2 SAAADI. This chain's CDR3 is CASSSTAEACF. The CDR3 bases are TGCGCCAGCAGTAGTACGGCTGAAGCTTGCTTT.

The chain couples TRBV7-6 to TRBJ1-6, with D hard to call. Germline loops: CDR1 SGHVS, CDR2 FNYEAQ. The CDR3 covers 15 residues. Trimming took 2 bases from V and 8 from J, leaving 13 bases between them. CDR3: CASSLSEGVDSPLHF. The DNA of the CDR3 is TGTGCCAGCAGCTTATCCGAAGGAGTTGATTCACCCCTCCACTTT.

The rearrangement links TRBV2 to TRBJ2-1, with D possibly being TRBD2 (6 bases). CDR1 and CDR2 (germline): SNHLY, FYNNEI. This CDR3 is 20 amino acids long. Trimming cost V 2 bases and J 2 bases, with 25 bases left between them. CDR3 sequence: CASSETLSVGLYLTYNEQFF. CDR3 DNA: TGTGCCAGCAGTGAAACGTTATCCGTGGGACTTTATTTAACCTACAATGAGCAGTTCTTC.